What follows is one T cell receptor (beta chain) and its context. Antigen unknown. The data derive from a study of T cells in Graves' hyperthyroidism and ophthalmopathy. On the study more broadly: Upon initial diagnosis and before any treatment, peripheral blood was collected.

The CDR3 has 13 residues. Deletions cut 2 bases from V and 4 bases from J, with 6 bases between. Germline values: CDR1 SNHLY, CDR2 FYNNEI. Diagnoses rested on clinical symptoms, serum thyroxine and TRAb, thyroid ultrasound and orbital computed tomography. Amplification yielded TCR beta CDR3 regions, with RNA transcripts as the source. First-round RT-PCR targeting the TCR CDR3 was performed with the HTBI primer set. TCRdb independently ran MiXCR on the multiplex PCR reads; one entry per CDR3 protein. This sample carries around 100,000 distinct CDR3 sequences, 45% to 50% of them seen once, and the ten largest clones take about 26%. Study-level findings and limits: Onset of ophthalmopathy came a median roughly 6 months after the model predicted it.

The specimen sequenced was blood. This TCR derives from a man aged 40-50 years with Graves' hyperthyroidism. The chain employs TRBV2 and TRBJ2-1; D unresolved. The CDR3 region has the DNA TGTGCCAGCAGTGAACTAGGTTACAATGAGCAGTTCTTC. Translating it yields CASSELGYNEQFF.